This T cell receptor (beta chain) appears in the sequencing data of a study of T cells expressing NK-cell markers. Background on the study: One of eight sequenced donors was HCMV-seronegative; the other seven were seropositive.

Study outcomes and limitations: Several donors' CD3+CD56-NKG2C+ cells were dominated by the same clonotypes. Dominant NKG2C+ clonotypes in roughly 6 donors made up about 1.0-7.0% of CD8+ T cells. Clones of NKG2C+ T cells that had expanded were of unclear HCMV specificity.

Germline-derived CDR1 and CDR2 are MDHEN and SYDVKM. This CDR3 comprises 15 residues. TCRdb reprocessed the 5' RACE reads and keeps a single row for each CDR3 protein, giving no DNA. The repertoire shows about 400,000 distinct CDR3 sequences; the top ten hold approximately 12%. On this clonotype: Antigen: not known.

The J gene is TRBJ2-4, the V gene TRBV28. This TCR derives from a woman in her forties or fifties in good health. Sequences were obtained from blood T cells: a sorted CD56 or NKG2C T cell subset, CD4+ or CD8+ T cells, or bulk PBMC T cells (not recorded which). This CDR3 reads CASSSDTLAKNIQYF. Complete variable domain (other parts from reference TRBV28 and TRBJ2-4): DVKVTQSSRYLVKRTGEKVFLECVQDMDHENMFWYRQDPGLGLRLIYFSYDVKMKEKGDIPEGYSVSREKKERFSLILESASTNQTSMYLCASSSDTLAKNIQYFGAGTRLSVL.